This entry concerns a single T cell receptor (beta chain). Its specificity is unknown. The data originate from a study of cytomegalovirus exposure and HLA in healthy donors. Regarding the study as a whole: Most subjects had HLA-A and HLA-B alleles reportedly predicted accurately by TCR beta sequences. It was reported in a later analysis that an Asian-associated ancestry cluster showed fewer N-insertions than the roughly 670-donor mean. Later analysis demonstrated an association between a missense DCLRE1C variant and TCR beta V- and J-gene trimming.

Primers included in the PCR were 60 Vbeta and 13 Jbeta primers. Profiling relied on immunoSEQ multiplex PCR, and the TCRdb table lists in-frame clones only, not all of them. Found here are over 200,000 clones, 75% of them singletons; the top ten hold under 2%. Sequencing was performed on PBMCs. The clonotype comes from a woman in her twenties or thirties in good health and CMV-seronegative.

The CDR3 here is CASTDRPEAFF. The CDR3, as DNA: TGTGCCAGCACCGACAGGCCTGAAGCTTTCTTT. V and J are TRBV7-9 and TRBJ1-1; a possible D gene is TRBD1 (6 bases). The CDR3 has 11 amino acids. From germline, CDR1 is SEHNR and CDR2 FQNEAQ (reference sequence). V was cut by 7 bases and J by 6 bases, with 9 bases left in between. Looking up the rest from reference TRBV7-9 and TRBJ1-1 gives the full variable domain: DTGVSQNPRHKITKRGQNVTFRCDPISEHNRLYWYRQTLGQGPEFLTYFQNEAQLEKSRLLSDRFSAERPKGSFSTLEIQRTEQGDSAMYLCASTDRPEAFFGQGTRLTVV.